These 24 T cell receptor beta chains came from one sample sequenced in a study of CD8+ T cells in alopecia areata. Treatment given: oral pan-JAK inhibitor, 5-10 mg twice daily. Sequencing templates came from extracted RNA that was reverse transcribed into cDNA. Clones were sequenced by immunoSEQ multiplex PCR, and TCRdb holds only the in-frame ones, with some missing. The sample lists more than 150,000 clones, about 60% occurring once. Here the sequenced sample was CD4+ T cells sorted from blood, taken at week 4, from a patient treated with tofacitinib. The origin of the receptors is a human donor with alopecia areata.

V usage is TRBV27 and J usage is TRBJ2-2; D is unresolved. V gave up 3 bases and J gave up 6 bases, with 11 bases separating them. Per the germline V gene, CDR1 is MNHEY and CDR2 is SMNVEV (reference sequence). The CDR3 consists of 14 residues. CDR3 coding DNA: TGTGCCAGCAGTTTGGAGTCCCGGGCCGGGGAGCTGTTTTTT. This codes for CASSLESRAGELFF.

Only a few counts were recorded for this clone. The chain joins TRBV2 to TRBJ1-1; D is unclear. Germline V gives CDR1 SNHLY, CDR2 FYNNEI. V lost 6 bases and J 2 bases, leaving 16 bases between the germline ends. The CDR3 has 15 amino acids. CDR3 amino acids: CASSSDVTQNTEAFF. The DNA of the CDR3 is TGTGCCAGCAGCTCCGATGTGACGCAAAACACTGAAGCTTTCTTT.

The chain is built from TRBV5-1 and TRBJ2-1, with 7 bases that match TRBD1. CDR1 and CDR2 from the germline V gene are SGHRS and YFSETQ. V lost 0 bases, J lost 8 bases, and 5 bases stayed unmatched. The CDR3 extends over 14 amino acids. The CDR3 reads CASSLEGGWDEQFF. The CDR3 nucleotides are TGCGCCAGCAGCTTGGAAGGGGGCTGGGATGAGCAGTTCTTC. Combining the CDR3 with reference TRBV5-1 and TRBJ2-1 gives the whole variable domain KAGVTQTPRYLIKTRGQQVTLSCSPISGHRSVSWYQQTPGQGLQFLFEYFSETQRNKGNFPGRFSGRQFSNSRSEMNVSTLELGDSALYLCASSLEGGWDEQFFGPGTRLTVL.

The CDR3 reads CASSLLGTSGYTF. As DNA, the CDR3 is TGTGCCAGCAGCTTGCTGGGTACTTCTGGCTACACCTTC. This chain connects TRBV7-9 to TRBJ1-2; D is uncertain. The germline V gene has CDR1 SEHNR and CDR2 FQNEAQ (reference sequence). This CDR3 comprises 13 residues. V was clipped by 3 bases and J by 7 bases, with 12 bases between them. Full variable domain (remainder filled in from reference TRBV7-9 and TRBJ1-2): DTGVSQNPRHKITKRGQNVTFRCDPISEHNRLYWYRQTLGQGPEFLTYFQNEAQLEKSRLLSDRFSAERPKGSFSTLEIQRTEQGDSAMYLCASSLLGTSGYTFGSGTRLTVV.

This chain joins TRBV30 and TRBJ1-1, with a possible D match to TRBD1 (6 bases). V lost 4 bases to trimming and J lost 5 bases, with 14 bases between them. The CDR3 runs 13 residues. Germline CDR1 reads GTSNPN; CDR2 reads SVGIG (reference sequence). CDR3 coding DNA: TGTGCCTGGACTCGACAGGAGGGAACTGAAGCTTTCTTT. Encoded protein: CAWTRQEGTEAFF.

The rearrangement uses TRBV7-2 and TRBJ1-3, with 8 bases identical to TRBD1. CDR1 is SGHTA and CDR2 is FQGNSA in the germline V gene. CDR3 size: 15 residues. V dropped 1 base and J dropped 3; count of bases not matched to a gene: 2. The CDR3 DNA reads TGTGCCAGCAGCTTAGGGACAGGGTTTGGAAACACCATATATTTT. Protein sequence: CASSLGTGFGNTIYF.

This chain links TRBV7-8 with TRBJ1-2, with 7 positions matching TRBD1. The V and J ends lost 5 bases and 7 bases, in that order; junction bases with no gene match: 13. The CDR3 spans 15 residues. Per the germline V gene, CDR1 is SGHVS and CDR2 is FQNEAQ. The chain's CDR3 is CASSSDRAWLLGYTF. CDR3 coding DNA: TGTGCCAGCAGCAGCGACAGGGCTTGGCTTCTTGGCTACACCTTC. Looking up the rest from reference TRBV7-8 and TRBJ1-2 gives the full variable domain: GAGVSQSPRYKVAKRGQDVALRCDPISGHVSLFWYQQALGQGPEFLTYFQNEAQLDKSGLPSDRFFAERPEGSVSTLKIQRTQQEDSAVYLCASSSDRAWLLGYTFGSGTRLTVV.

The rearrangement links TRBV29-1 to TRBJ1-1; TRBD1 might be the D (6 bases). The CDR3 consists of 14 residues. Germline CDR1 and CDR2: SQVTM and ANQGSEA. Trimming pared 5 bases from V and 0 bases from J, leaving 13 bases between. The CDR3 sequence is CSVRGQRMNTEAFF. CDR3 nucleotide sequence: TGCAGCGTTCGCGGACAGCGGATGAACACTGAAGCTTTCTTT.

This rearrangement joins TRBV30 to TRBJ2-5, with TRBD1 matching over 7 bases. CDR3 length equals 15 residues. The V segment lost 4 bases and the J segment 2 bases; nucleotides outside the gene matches: 10. CDR1 is GTSNPN, CDR2 SVGIG, per germline (reference sequence). CDR3 amino acids: CAWNPGQSLQETQYF. CDR3 DNA sequence: TGTGCCTGGAATCCGGGACAGTCCCTGCAAGAGACCCAGTACTTC.

This clone is a singleton in its sample. This sequence joins TRBV25-1 and TRBJ1-2, with TRBD1 identical over 7 bases. The CDR3 totals 13 residues. The V and J ends lost 4 bases and 8 bases, in that order; junction bases with no gene match: 7. CDR1 is MGHDK, CDR2 SYGVNS, per germline. CDR3 sequence (DNA): TGTGCCAGCAGTGTCGGACAGGTCGGGGGCTACACCTTC. Translated: CASSVGQVGGYTF.

This chain uses TRBV12-5 with TRBJ2-1, with D perhaps TRBD2 (5 bases). CDR1 is LGHNT and CDR2 is FRNRAP in the germline V gene. Deletions cut 1 base from V and 7 bases from J, with 8 bases between. The CDR3 is 13 amino acids. CDR3 nucleotide sequence: TGTGCTAGTGGTTTGGACACGGGGAATGAGCAGTTCTTC. This encodes CASGLDTGNEQFF.

This chain uses TRBV5-1 with TRBJ2-7, with D possibly TRBD1 on 7 matching bases. This CDR3 has 14 residues. The V end lost 4 bases, the J end lost 6 bases, and 17 bases lay between the germline ends. Looked up from germline, CDR1 is SGHRS and CDR2 is YFSETQ. The CDR3 DNA sequence: TGCGCCAGCAGCCCCTTGGGCAGGGGGGTCGAGCAGTACTTC. This translates into CASSPLGRGVEQYF.

The V call is TRBV30, the J call TRBJ2-5, with 10 bases lining up with TRBD2. Germline trimming cut 0 bases from V and 6 bases from J; bases unmatched to any gene: 4. The CDR3 has 14 residues. CDR1 is GTSNPN, CDR2 SVGIG, per germline (reference sequence). The CDR3 DNA follows: TGTGCCTGGAGTGTAGCGGGGGGGCGGAAGACCCAGTACTTC. Its translation: CAWSVAGGRKTQYF.

J is TRBJ2-7 and V is TRBV30; the D is unclear. This CDR3 region has 14 residues. The ends were cut back, 6 bases at V and 7 bases at J, with 22 bases in the middle. Per the germline V gene, CDR1 is GTSNPN and CDR2 is SVGIG (reference sequence). DNA for the CDR3: TGTGCCTGTTCGAACAGTTTAGGGATAGGGGAGCAGTACTTC. Translation: CACSNSLGIGEQYF.

For this clone: The same CDR3 also results from other DNA sequences found in this sample. The chain uses TRBV20-1 and TRBJ1-2, with TRBD1 identical over 8 bases. CDR1 DFQATT and CDR2 SNEGSKA come from the germline V gene (reference sequence). V was clipped by 4 bases and J by 8 bases; unmatched bases: 3. The length of the CDR3 is 11 residues. The CDR3 region is CSATAGGGYTF. DNA of the CDR3: TGCAGTGCTACTGCAGGGGGCGGCTACACCTTC.

The V gene is TRBV30, the J gene TRBJ1-1; D gene unclear. Germline CDR1 GTSNPN, CDR2 SVGIG (reference sequence). The CDR3 is 16 amino acids. The V and J ends lost 0 bases and 1 base respectively, with 15 bases between them. This CDR3 is CAWSVSQNQANTEAFF. The CDR3 bases are TGTGCCTGGAGTGTTTCGCAGAATCAGGCGAACACTGAAGCTTTCTTT.

The V gene is TRBV27, the J gene TRBJ2-7, with D uncertain. The germline V gene encodes CDR1 MNHEY and CDR2 SMNVEV (reference sequence). The length of the CDR3 is 13 residues. The V end was cut by 3 bases, the J end by 1 base, with 7 bases between. As DNA, the CDR3 is TGTGCCAGCAGTTTCAGGCAGTCCTACGAGCAGTACTTC. Its translation is CASSFRQSYEQYF.

The V gene is TRBV5-4, the J gene TRBJ2-5; 9 bases line up with TRBD2. The CDR3 consists of 14 residues. Losses at the gene ends were 4 bases for V and 8 bases for J; bases not matched to a gene: 9. From germline, CDR1 is SGHNT and CDR2 YYREEE (reference sequence). DNA of the CDR3: TGTGCCAGCAGCATACCGGGACTAGCTTATACCCAGTACTTC. This translates into CASSIPGLAYTQYF.

This chain connects TRBV2 to TRBJ2-2; D is uncertain. The germline V and J ends were trimmed by 1 base and 5 bases, with 11 bases remaining between them. CDR3 length: 15 residues. CDR1 is SNHLY and CDR2 is FYNNEI in the germline V gene. For the CDR3, the DNA is TGTGCCAGCAGTGAAGGGGCTCGAGAGACCGGGGAGCTGTTTTTT. Translated: CASSEGARETGELFF.

This clone was seen just once. At one end, the junction sequence differs from germline, possibly due to a read error. The chain couples TRBV7-7 to TRBJ2-5; TRBD1 or TRBD2 may be the D gene (5 bases each). This CDR3 comprises 15 residues. Germline CDR1 SSHAT, CDR2 FNYEAQ (reference sequence). CDR3 residues: CASSLVVGRQETQYF. The CDR3 coding sequence is TGTGCTAGCAGCTTAGTCGTGGGACGCCAAGAGACCCAGTACTTC.

The chain links TRBV25-1 to TRBJ1-5, with D uncertain. V was trimmed by 2 bases and J by 4 bases, leaving 6 bases between them. Germline lookup yields CDR1 MGHDK and CDR2 SYGVNS. This CDR3 contains 13 residues. CDR3 in DNA: TGTGCCAGCAGTGAACAAGGAAATCAGCCCCAGCATTTT. Translation gives CASSEQGNQPQHF.

For this clone: Other nucleotide sequences in the sample specify the same CDR3. The V and J genes are TRBV30 and TRBJ1-1; D remains unclear. V was shortened by 3 bases and J by 0 bases, with 8 bases between the two germline ends. The CDR3 is 13 residues long. The germline V gene encodes CDR1 GTSNPN and CDR2 SVGIG (reference sequence). The CDR3 DNA is TGTGCCTGGAGGGATTCGTTGAACACTGAAGCTTTCTTT. This codes for CAWRDSLNTEAFF. The full variable domain, its missing parts supplied by reference TRBV30 and TRBJ1-1, is SQTIHQWPATLVQPVGSPLSLECTVEGTSNPNLYWYRQAAGRGLQLLFYSVGIGQISSEVPQNLSASRPQDRQFILSSKKLLLSDSGFYLCAWRDSLNTEAFFGQGTRLTVV.

V is TRBV10-3 and J is TRBJ2-5; 9 bases match TRBD1. The V segment lost 8 bases and the J segment 3 bases; nucleotides outside the gene matches: 4. Germline V gene lookup returns CDR1 ENHRY and CDR2 SYGVKD. CDR3 length: 13 residues. In DNA, the CDR3 is TGTGCCATCGGAGACAGGGGGGAAGAGACCCAGTACTTC. This sequence encodes CAIGDRGEETQYF.

The V gene is TRBV30, the J gene TRBJ2-1, with TRBD2 matching over 9 bases. CDR1 and CDR2 (germline): GTSNPN, SVGIG (reference sequence). The CDR3 sequence is 15 residues long. V dropped 2 bases and J dropped 6; count of bases not matched to a gene: 8. The CDR3 sequence is CAWSPTRGGVNEQFF. The CDR3 nucleotides read TGTGCCTGGAGTCCAACCCGCGGGGGGGTCAATGAGCAGTTCTTC.